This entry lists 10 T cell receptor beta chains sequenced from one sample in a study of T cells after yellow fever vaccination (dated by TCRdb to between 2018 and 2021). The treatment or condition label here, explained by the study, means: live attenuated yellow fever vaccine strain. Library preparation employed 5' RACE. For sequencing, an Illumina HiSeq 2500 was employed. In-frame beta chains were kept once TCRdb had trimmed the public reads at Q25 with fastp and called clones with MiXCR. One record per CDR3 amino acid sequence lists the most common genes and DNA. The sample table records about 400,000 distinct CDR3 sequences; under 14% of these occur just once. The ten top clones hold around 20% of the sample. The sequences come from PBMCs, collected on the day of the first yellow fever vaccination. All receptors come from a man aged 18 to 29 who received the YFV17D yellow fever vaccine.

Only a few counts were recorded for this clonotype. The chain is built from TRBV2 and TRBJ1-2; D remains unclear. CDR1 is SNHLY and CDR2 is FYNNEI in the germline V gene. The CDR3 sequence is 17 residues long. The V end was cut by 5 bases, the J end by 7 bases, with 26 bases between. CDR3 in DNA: TGTGCCAGCAGTTCTCAGGAGGGAGCACTCGGGCGAGGTGGCTACACCTTC. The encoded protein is CASSSQEGALGRGGYTF.

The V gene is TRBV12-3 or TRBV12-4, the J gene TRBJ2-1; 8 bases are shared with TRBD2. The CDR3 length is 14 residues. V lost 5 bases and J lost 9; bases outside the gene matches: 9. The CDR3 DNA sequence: TGTGCCAGCAGTCTCAATCGGCTAGCGGGTGAGCAGTTCTTC. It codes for CASSLNRLAGEQFF.

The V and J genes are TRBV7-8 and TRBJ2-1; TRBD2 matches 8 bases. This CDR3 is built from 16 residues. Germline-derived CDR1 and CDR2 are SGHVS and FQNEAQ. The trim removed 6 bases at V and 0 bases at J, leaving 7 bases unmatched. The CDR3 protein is CASSQSGTSSYNEQFF. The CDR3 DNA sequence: TGTGCCAGCAGTCAGAGCGGGACTAGCTCCTACAATGAGCAGTTCTTC.

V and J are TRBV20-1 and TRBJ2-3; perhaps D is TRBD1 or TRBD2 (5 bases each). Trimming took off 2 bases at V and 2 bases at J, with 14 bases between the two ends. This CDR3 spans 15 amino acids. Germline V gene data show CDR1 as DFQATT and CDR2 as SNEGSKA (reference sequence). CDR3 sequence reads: CSARTPGQPTDTQYF. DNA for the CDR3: TGCAGTGCTAGAACCCCGGGGCAACCCACAGATACGCAGTATTTT.

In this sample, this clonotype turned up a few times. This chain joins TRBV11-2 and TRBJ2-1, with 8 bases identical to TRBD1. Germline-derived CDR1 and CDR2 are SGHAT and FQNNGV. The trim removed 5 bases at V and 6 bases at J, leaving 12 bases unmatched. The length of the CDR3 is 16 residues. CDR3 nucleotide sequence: TGTGCCAGCAGCCCTTTAGTCCGACAGGGGCCCAATGAGCAGTTCTTC. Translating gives CASSPLVRQGPNEQFF.

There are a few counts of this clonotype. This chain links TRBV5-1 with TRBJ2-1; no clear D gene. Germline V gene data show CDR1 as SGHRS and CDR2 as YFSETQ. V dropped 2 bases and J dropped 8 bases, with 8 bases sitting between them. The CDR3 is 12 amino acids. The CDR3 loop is CASSFPRDEQFF. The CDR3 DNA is TGCGCCAGCAGCTTTCCCCGGGATGAGCAGTTCTTC.

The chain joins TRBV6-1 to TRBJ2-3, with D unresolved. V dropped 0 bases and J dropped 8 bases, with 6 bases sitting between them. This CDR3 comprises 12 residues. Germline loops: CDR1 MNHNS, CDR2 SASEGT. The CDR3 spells CASSEAGSTQYF. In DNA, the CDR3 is TGTGCCAGCAGTGAAGCAGGAAGTACGCAGTATTTT.

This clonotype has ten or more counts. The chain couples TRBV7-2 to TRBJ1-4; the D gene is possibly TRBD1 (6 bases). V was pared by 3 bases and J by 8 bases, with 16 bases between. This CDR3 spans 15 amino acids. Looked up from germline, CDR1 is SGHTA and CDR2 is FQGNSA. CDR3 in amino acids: CASSFKPGQEEKLFF. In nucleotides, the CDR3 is TGTGCCAGCAGCTTTAAGCCGGGACAAGAGGAAAAACTGTTTTTT.

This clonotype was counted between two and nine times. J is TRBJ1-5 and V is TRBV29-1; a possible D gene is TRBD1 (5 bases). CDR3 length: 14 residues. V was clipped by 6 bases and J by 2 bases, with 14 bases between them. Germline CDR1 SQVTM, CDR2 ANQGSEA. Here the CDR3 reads CSVSQGGGNQPQHF. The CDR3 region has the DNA TGCAGCGTCTCGCAGGGCGGCGGCAATCAGCCCCAGCATTTT.

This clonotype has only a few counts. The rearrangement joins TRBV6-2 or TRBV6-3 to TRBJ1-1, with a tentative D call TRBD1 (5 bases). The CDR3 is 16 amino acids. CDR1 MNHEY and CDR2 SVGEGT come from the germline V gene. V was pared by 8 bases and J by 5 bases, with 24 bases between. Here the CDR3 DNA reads TGTGCCAGCTTTTCCGACGCGGGAAGGGGAACGACTGAAGCTTTCTTT. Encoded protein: CASFSDAGRGTTEAFF.